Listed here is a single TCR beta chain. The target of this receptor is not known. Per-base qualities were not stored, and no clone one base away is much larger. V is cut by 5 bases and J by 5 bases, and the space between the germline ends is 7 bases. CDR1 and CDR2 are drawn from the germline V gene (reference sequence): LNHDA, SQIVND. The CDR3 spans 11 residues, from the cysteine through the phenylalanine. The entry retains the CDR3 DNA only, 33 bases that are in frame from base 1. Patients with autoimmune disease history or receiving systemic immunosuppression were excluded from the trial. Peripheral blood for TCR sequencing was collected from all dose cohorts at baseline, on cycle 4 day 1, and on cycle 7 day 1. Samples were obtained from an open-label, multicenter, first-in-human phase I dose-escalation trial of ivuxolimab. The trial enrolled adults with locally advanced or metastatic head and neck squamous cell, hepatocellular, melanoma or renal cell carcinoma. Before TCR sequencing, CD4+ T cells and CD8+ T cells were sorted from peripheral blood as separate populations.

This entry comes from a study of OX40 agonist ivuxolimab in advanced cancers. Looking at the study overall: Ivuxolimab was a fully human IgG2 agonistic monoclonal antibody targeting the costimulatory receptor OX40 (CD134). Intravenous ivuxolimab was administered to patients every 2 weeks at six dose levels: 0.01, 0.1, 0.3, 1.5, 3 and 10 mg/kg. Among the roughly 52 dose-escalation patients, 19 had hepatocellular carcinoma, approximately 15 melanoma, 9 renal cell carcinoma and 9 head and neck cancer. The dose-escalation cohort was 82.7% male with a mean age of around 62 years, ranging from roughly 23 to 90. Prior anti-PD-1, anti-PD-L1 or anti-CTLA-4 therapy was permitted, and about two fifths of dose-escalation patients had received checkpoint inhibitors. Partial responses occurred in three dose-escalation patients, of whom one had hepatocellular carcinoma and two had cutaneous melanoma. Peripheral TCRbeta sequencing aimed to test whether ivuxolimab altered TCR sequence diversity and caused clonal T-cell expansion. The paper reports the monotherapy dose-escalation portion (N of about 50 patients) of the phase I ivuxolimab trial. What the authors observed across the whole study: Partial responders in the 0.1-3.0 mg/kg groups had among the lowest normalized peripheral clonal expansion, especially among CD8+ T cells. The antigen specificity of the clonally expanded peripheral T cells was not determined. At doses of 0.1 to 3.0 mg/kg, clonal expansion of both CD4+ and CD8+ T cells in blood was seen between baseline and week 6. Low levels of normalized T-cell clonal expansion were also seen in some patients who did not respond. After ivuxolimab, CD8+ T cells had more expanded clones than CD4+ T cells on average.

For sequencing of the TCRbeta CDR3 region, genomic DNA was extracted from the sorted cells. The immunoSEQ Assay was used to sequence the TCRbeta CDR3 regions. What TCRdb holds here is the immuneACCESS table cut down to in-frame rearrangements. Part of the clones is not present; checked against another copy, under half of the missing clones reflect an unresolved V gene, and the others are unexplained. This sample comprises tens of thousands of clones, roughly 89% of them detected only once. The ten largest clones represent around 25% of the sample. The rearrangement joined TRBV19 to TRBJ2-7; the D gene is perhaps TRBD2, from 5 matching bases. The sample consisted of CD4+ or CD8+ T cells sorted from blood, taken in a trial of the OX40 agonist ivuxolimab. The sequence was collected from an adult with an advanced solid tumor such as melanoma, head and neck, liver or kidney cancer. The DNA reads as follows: TGTGCCAGTAGTTCGGGGAACGAGCAGTACTTC. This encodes CASSSGNEQYF. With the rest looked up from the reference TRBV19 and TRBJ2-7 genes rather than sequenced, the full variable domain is DGGITQSPKYLFRKEGQNVTLSCEQNLNHDAMYWYRQDPGQGLRLIYYSQIVNDFQKGDIAEGYSVSREKKESFPLTVTSAQKNPTAFYLCASSSGNEQYFGPGTRLTVT.